This TCR beta chain was profiled in a study of blood T cell repertoires in COVID-19. Data came from immunoSEQ multiplex PCR; TCRdb stores just in-frame clones and leaves some out. The sample has roughly 200,000 clones; approximately 80% are singletons. Germline V CDR1 and CDR2: SEHNR, FQNEAQ (reference sequence). The CDR3 is 15 amino acids. V dropped 4 bases and J dropped 9; count of bases not matched to a gene: 11. Sequencing used PBMCs or T cells enriched from blood (not recorded which). The chain links TRBV7-9 to TRBJ2-1, with 8 positions matching TRBD2. This clonotype was sampled from a middle-aged man who had recovered from COVID-19. This chain's CDR3 is CASSSGLAGFAEQFF. CDR3 DNA: TGTGCCAGCAGCTCCGGCCTAGCGGGCTTCGCTGAGCAGTTCTTC.